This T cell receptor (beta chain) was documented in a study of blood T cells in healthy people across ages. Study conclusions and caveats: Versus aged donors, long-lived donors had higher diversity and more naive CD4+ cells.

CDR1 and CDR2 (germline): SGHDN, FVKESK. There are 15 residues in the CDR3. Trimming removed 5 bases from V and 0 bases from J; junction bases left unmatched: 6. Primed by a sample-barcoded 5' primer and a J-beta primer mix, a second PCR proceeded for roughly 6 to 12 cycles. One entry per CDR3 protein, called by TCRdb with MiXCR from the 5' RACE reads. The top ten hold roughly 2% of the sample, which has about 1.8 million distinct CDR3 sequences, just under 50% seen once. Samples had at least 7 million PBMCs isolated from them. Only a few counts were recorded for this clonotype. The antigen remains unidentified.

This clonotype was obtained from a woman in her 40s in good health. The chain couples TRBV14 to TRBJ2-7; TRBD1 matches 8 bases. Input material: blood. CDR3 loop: CASSARDRHSYEQYF. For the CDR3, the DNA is TGTGCCAGCAGCGCCCGGGACAGGCACTCCTACGAGCAGTACTTC.